This is a list of T cell receptor beta chains from one sample in a study of regulatory T cells in long-lasting Graves disease. In TCRdb, the multiplex PCR reads were re-called with MiXCR into one record per CDR3 protein. Of under 450,000 distinct CDR3 sequences listed, roughly a quarter were seen once; the top ten hold 26%. Sample: peripheral blood mononuclear cells (PBMCs), taken when the disease was refractory, from a patient treated with antithyroid drugs. These receptors all come from a female donor with Graves disease. The CDR3 runs from the conserved cysteine through the conserved F or W. A D gene is named only where the DNA matches it firmly. The size field is filled for only some rows; it gives once, few, many or a size class.

j_gene,len,d_gene,v_gene,abundance,CDR3nt,CDR3aa
TRBJ2-5,14,.,TRBV30,many,TGTGCCTGGAGTGTAGAGGGATTCCAAGAGACCCAGTACTTC,CAWSVEGFQETQYF
TRBJ2-3,14,.,TRBV2,.,TGTGCCAGCAGAGCACAGGGTGGCGCAGATACGCAGTATTTT,CASRAQGGADTQYF
TRBJ1-5,16,.,TRBV19,few,TGTGCCAGTAGTATGGACGGTGGGGCCCTCAATCAGCCCCAGCATTTT,CASSMDGGALNQPQHF
TRBJ1-1,16,.,TRBV18,many,TGTGCCAGCTCACCACCGGAGGGAGACATGAACACTGAAGCTTTCTTT,CASSPPEGDMNTEAFF
TRBJ2-5,19,TRBD2,TRBV13,many,TGTGCCAGCAGCAATGCGGGACTAGTTTCGGACGAGGTATCGGAGACCCAGTACTTC,CASSNAGLVSDEVSETQYF
TRBJ1-5,17,TRBD1,TRBV12-3/TRBV12-4,.,TGTGCCAGCAGTTTGAAGCGGGACAGTTATAGCAATCAGCCCCAGCATTTT,CASSLKRDSYSNQPQHF
TRBJ1-5,15,.,TRBV12-3/TRBV12-4,many,TGTGCCAGCAGTTTGGGCACCAATAGCAATCAGCCCCAGCATTTT,CASSLGTNSNQPQHF
TRBJ2-7,14,TRBD1,TRBV25-1,few,TGTGCCAGCAGTGAATTCGGACAGGGAACGGGGCAGTACTTC,CASSEFGQGTGQYF
TRBJ1-4,13,.,TRBV20-1,many,TGCAGTGCTAACTTAGGGGCGGGTGAAAAACTGTTTTTT,CSANLGAGEKLFF
TRBJ2-5,14,.,TRBV12-3/TRBV12-4,.,TGTGCCAGCGCCCTGCCGGCACGCCAAGAGACCCAGTACTTC,CASALPARQETQYF
TRBJ1-1,14,.,TRBV2,many,TGTGCCAGCATTCGATCAGGGTTAGGCACTGAAGCTTTCTTT,CASIRSGLGTEAFF
TRBJ1-4,17,.,TRBV6-2/TRBV6-3,.,TGTGCCAGCAGACGACCCGGGACTCACCCCGAATCCGGAAAACTGTTTTTT,CASRRPGTHPESGKLFF
TRBJ1-1,15,TRBD1,TRBV5-6,.,TGTGCCAGCAACACAGGGGGCAGACGGAGCACTGAAGCTTTCTTT,CASNTGGRRSTEAFF
TRBJ1-2,16,TRBD1,TRBV12-3/TRBV12-4,few,TGTGCCAGCAGTACTCTATCGACAGGGGGGGACTATGGCTACACCTTC,CASSTLSTGGDYGYTF
TRBJ1-2,13,.,TRBV12-3/TRBV12-4,many,TGTGCCAGCAGTTTAGAACCAGACTATGGCTACACCTTC,CASSLEPDYGYTF
TRBJ1-5,17,.,TRBV18,.,TGTGCCAGCTCACCAATGATTGGCAGGAAAAGAAATCAGCCCCAGCATTTT,CASSPMIGRKRNQPQHF
TRBJ2-7,17,TRBD2,TRBV28,many,TGTGCCAGCAGTTTTTTCTCGACTAGCGAATGGTCGTGGGAGCAGTACTTC,CASSFFSTSEWSWEQYF
TRBJ2-1,17,TRBD2,TRBV5-1,few,TGCGCCAGCAGCTGGGGACTAGCGGGAGTAATCTTTGATGAGCAGTTCTTC,CASSWGLAGVIFDEQFF
TRBJ1-4,13,.,TRBV12-3/TRBV12-4,many,TGTGCCAGCAGTTTAGGAATTCGCGAAAAACTGTTTTTT,CASSLGIREKLFF
TRBJ1-1,14,.,TRBV7-2,few,TGTGCCAGCAGCCGTGTGCAGCAGAACACTGAAGCTTTCTTT,CASSRVQQNTEAFF
TRBJ2-7,15,.,TRBV7-9,.,TGTGCCAGCAGCTTAGTGGGGGGACAGAACTACGAGCAGTACTTC,CASSLVGGQNYEQYF
TRBJ2-6,15,.,TRBV30,.,TGTGCCTGGAGGGGCCAGGGGCCTGGGGCCAACGTCCTGACTTTC,CAWRGQGPGANVLTF
TRBJ1-1,13,.,TRBV20-1,many,TGCAGTGCTGTCCCAGGAAGTGGGACTGAAGCTTTCTTT,CSAVPGSGTEAFF
TRBJ2-5,18,TRBD2,TRBV6-1,many,TGTGCCAGCAGTCAACCGCGGGGCGGCGGGAGGGACCGTGAGACCCAGTACTTC,CASSQPRGGGRDRETQYF
TRBJ2-7,13,.,TRBV19,.,TGTGCCAGTAGTATCGGCCAGGGACTCGAGCAGTACTTC,CASSIGQGLEQYF
TRBJ2-3,20,TRBD2,TRBV28,few,TGTGCCAGCAGTTCCGCCCCGTATGGCGGGAGAAATGTTCTCGCAGATACGCAGTATTTT,CASSSAPYGGRNVLADTQYF
TRBJ2-6,17,.,TRBV12-3/TRBV12-4,.,TGTGCCAGCAGCTCCTATGGGGGGCCCCCTGGGGCCAACGTCCTGACTTTC,CASSSYGGPPGANVLTF
TRBJ2-7,24,.,TRBV6-5,many,TGTGCCAGCAGTTACAGCCCTTTGGCAACCTACCTGGCGTCCGGGACGCTAAACTCCTACGAGCAGTACTTC,CASSYSPLATYLASGTLNSYEQYF
TRBJ1-3,18,TRBD1,TRBV6-2/TRBV6-3,.,TGTGCCAGCAGTCGCAATCCGGGACAGGGAAACTCTGGAAACACCATATATTTT,CASSRNPGQGNSGNTIYF
TRBJ2-3,13,.,TRBV6-1,.,TGTGCCAGCAGTGAGGCGGAGACAGATACGCAGTATTTT,CASSEAETDTQYF
TRBJ2-7,16,.,TRBV29-1,few,TGCAGCGCTCGACTTGGTTCTACAGTATTCGATTACGAGCAGTACTTC,CSARLGSTVFDYEQYF
TRBJ1-2,14,.,TRBV7-8,many,TGTGCCAGCAGCTTTAGCGACAGATTATTCGGCTACACCTTC,CASSFSDRLFGYTF
TRBJ1-5,17,TRBD1,TRBV7-2,few,TGTGCCAGCATCGAAACAGCCGGGACAGGGGGCTCGCAGCCCCAGCATTTT,CASIETAGTGGSQPQHF
TRBJ1-2,13,.,TRBV6-2/TRBV6-3,few,TGTGCCAGCACGATCGGGGGGTCCTATGGCTACACCTTC,CASTIGGSYGYTF
TRBJ1-2,15,TRBD1,TRBV24-1,few,TGTGCCACCAGTGATGGGACAGGGGACAACTATGGCTACACCTTC,CATSDGTGDNYGYTF
TRBJ2-7,14,.,TRBV20-1,.,TGCAGTGCTAGAGGTCAAGGGGCCCCCTACGAGCAGTACTTC,CSARGQGAPYEQYF
TRBJ2-5,15,TRBD1,TRBV20-1,many,TGCAGTGCTAGAGACGGGGGAGGACAGGGGGAGACCCAGTACTTC,CSARDGGGQGETQYF
TRBJ1-1,14,.,TRBV28,medium-sized,TGTGCCAGCAGTACAGCCCAGGGAGGCACTGAAGCTTTCTTT,CASSTAQGGTEAFF
TRBJ2-7,12,TRBD1,TRBV6-5,many,TGTGCCAGCAGTTACGCAGGGGGTGAGCAGTACTTC,CASSYAGGEQYF
TRBJ1-6,16,TRBD1,TRBV2,many,TGTGCCAGCAGTGATCGGGCAGGGGGCGGGAATTCACCCCTCCACTTT,CASSDRAGGGNSPLHF
TRBJ1-2,13,.,TRBV29-1,few,TGCAGCGTTGAGGTCAGGGGCGTCAGTGGCTACACCTTC,CSVEVRGVSGYTF
TRBJ2-3,9,.,TRBV5-8,.,TGTGCCAGCAGCTCTACGCAGTATTTT,CASSSTQYF
TRBJ2-1,15,.,TRBV5-1,.,TGCGCCAGCAGCTTTGCTGGCGTTTTTAACAATGAGCAGTTCTTC,CASSFAGVFNNEQFF
TRBJ1-3,15,.,TRBV12-3/TRBV12-4,.,TGTGCCAGCAGTTTGGGAGGGATCTCTGGAAACACCATATATTTT,CASSLGGISGNTIYF
TRBJ2-7,12,.,TRBV29-1,once,TGCAGCGTTCCGGGACCACCCTACGAGCAGTACTTC,CSVPGPPYEQYF
TRBJ2-7,12,.,TRBV30,few,TGTGCCTGCCGGGACTTGACCTACGAGCAGTACTTC,CACRDLTYEQYF
TRBJ1-6,16,.,TRBV20-1,many,TGCAGTGCTAGAGATAACAGGGAAAGATTAGATTCACCCCTCCACTTT,CSARDNRERLDSPLHF
TRBJ1-2,13,.,TRBV14,many,TGTGCCAGCAGCCAAACCGGGCTCTATGGCTACACCTTC,CASSQTGLYGYTF
TRBJ1-1,13,.,TRBV29-1,few,TGCAGCGTTGAAGGACAGGCGAACACTGAAGCTTTCTTT,CSVEGQANTEAFF
TRBJ1-1,14,.,TRBV5-1,.,TGCGCCAGCAGCTTCTGGGGAAATCACCTTGAAGCTTTCTTT,CASSFWGNHLEAFF
TRBJ2-7,13,.,TRBV7-9,.,TGTGCCAGCAGCGGGGATCGGGAGTACGAGCAGTACTTC,CASSGDREYEQYF
TRBJ2-7,14,.,TRBV6-1,few,TGTGCCAGCCCGGAGGGGACAGACTTATACGAGCAGTACTTC,CASPEGTDLYEQYF
TRBJ1-4,14,.,TRBV12-3/TRBV12-4,many,TGTGCCAGCAGTCCCACCGGGGCTAATGAAAAACTGTTTTTT,CASSPTGANEKLFF
TRBJ1-1,15,TRBD1,TRBV7-2,.,TGTGCCAGCAGCCCACACAGGGGCATGAACACTGAAGCTTTCTTT,CASSPHRGMNTEAFF
TRBJ2-7,14,.,TRBV28,many,TGTGCCAGCACCAATAATCCGGGGAGCTACGAGCAGTACTTC,CASTNNPGSYEQYF
TRBJ2-5,19,TRBD2,TRBV7-9,.,TGTGCCAGCGCCCGGGGACTAGCGGGAGGGCCCCCAATGGTGGAGACCCAGTACTTC,CASARGLAGGPPMVETQYF
TRBJ1-2,14,.,TRBV12-3/TRBV12-4,.,TGTGCCAGCAGTTACGAGCGCAGTAACTATGGCTACACCTTC,CASSYERSNYGYTF